These 20 T cell receptor beta chains were sequenced from one sample in a study of shared clonotypes between healthy human individuals. Assay used: immunoSEQ multiplex PCR; TCRdb lists only in-frame clones, some missing. The sample shows some 2,100,000 clones, almost 96% of them seen only once. The material sequenced was naive CD4+ T cells sorted from blood. Regarding subset: CD45RA+ positively selected. The receptors originated from a young man in good health.

The V and J genes are TRBV6-6 and TRBJ2-7; D may be TRBD2 (5 bases). Germline values: CDR1 MNHNY, CDR2 SVGAGI (reference sequence). This CDR3 is built from 14 residues. Trimming removed 6 bases at V and 4 bases at J, with 16 bases between. The DNA of the CDR3 is TGTGCCAGCAGGGACTTTTCGGCTTCTTACGAGCAGTACTTC. Its translation is CASRDFSASYEQYF.

The chain has TRBV7-2 and TRBJ1-4; D is unclear. With 6 bases removed from V and 4 bases from J, the gap between germline ends came to 15 bases. CDR1 and CDR2 (germline): SGHTA, FQGNSA. This CDR3 contains 15 residues. The DNA of the CDR3 is TGTGCCAGCAGGCTGGCAGGAGCGATTAATGAAAAACTGTTTTTT. Translation: CASRLAGAINEKLFF. The full variable domain, rest sourced from reference TRBV7-2 and TRBJ1-4, is GAGVSQSPSNKVTEKGKDVELRCDPISGHTALYWYRQSLGQGLEFLIYFQGNSAPDKSGLPSDRFSAERTGGSVSTLTIQRTQQEDSAVYLCASRLAGAINEKLFFGSGTQLSVL.

The chain uses TRBV2 and TRBJ2-4; D perhaps matches TRBD2 (6 bases). Germline V gene data show CDR1 as SNHLY and CDR2 as FYNNEI. The CDR3 extends over 15 amino acids. Trimming left V 7 bases short and J 1 base short, with 14 bases between. CDR3 DNA: TGTGCCAGCACCCCGGGACTCTGGGCCAAAAACATTCAGTACTTC. Translated: CASTPGLWAKNIQYF.

CDR3 sequence reads: CASSRLNTGELFF. In DNA form, the CDR3 reads TGTGCCAGCTCAAGGCTGAACACCGGGGAGCTGTTTTTT. The rearrangement joins TRBV18 to TRBJ2-2; D is uncertain. The CDR3 covers 13 residues. Germline-derived CDR1 and CDR2 are KGHSH and LQKENI. Trimming cost V 5 bases and J 1 base, with 5 bases left between them.

The V gene is TRBV5-1, the J gene TRBJ2-1, with 10 bases that match TRBD2. J lost 8 bases, V lost 0 bases, and 2 bases had no gene match. The CDR3 runs to 14 residues. The V gene's germline CDR1 is SGHRS and CDR2 YFSETQ. CDR3: CASSLVLAGDEQFF. CDR3 DNA sequence: TGCGCCAGCAGCTTGGTCCTAGCGGGAGATGAGCAGTTCTTC. The full variable domain, in which reference TRBV5-1 and TRBJ2-1 provide the parts outside the CDR3, is KAGVTQTPRYLIKTRGQQVTLSCSPISGHRSVSWYQQTPGQGLQFLFEYFSETQRNKGNFPGRFSGRQFSNSRSEMNVSTLELGDSALYLCASSLVLAGDEQFFGPGTRLTVL.

V gene TRBV2 combines with J gene TRBJ1-6; tentatively, D is TRBD1 (6 bases). The CDR3 runs to 15 residues. V lost 6 bases to trimming and J lost 7 bases, with 16 bases between them. Germline V gene lookup returns CDR1 SNHLY and CDR2 FYNNEI. The CDR3 DNA reads as TGTGCCAGCAGAGGGGGGACGTTTGGAAATTCACCCCTCCACTTT. This translates into CASRGGTFGNSPLHF. Full variable domain (outside the CDR3, taken from reference TRBV2 and TRBJ1-6): EPEVTQTPSHQVTQMGQEVILRCVPISNHLYFYWYRQILGQKVEFLVSFYNNEISEKSEIFDDQFSVERPDGSNFTLKIRSTKLEDSAMYFCASRGGTFGNSPLHFGNGTRLTVT.

V is TRBV30 and J is TRBJ1-6; D might be TRBD1 (5 bases). This CDR3 contains 13 residues. CDR1 and CDR2 from the germline V gene are GTSNPN and SVGIG (reference sequence). V was trimmed by 8 bases and J by 10 bases, leaving 18 bases between them. The DNA for the CDR3 is TGTGCCGGGTTAGAGGCAGAGGGGTCACCCCTCCACTTT. This gives the protein CAGLEAEGSPLHF.

The chain recombines TRBV5-1 with TRBJ2-1; the match to TRBD1 covers 12 bases. This CDR3 is built from 16 residues. After removal of 4 bases from V and 5 bases from J, the junction contained 7 bases not matched to a gene. The germline V gene encodes CDR1 SGHRS and CDR2 YFSETQ. CDR3 sequence reads: CASSPSGTGGHNEQFF. CDR3 in DNA: TGCGCCAGCAGCCCTAGCGGGACAGGGGGCCACAATGAGCAGTTCTTC. Looking up the rest from reference TRBV5-1 and TRBJ2-1 gives the full variable domain: KAGVTQTPRYLIKTRGQQVTLSCSPISGHRSVSWYQQTPGQGLQFLFEYFSETQRNKGNFPGRFSGRQFSNSRSEMNVSTLELGDSALYLCASSPSGTGGHNEQFFGPGTRLTVL.

The chain is built from TRBV18 and TRBJ1-1; D not certain. The V end lost 4 bases, the J end lost 3 bases, and 6 bases lay between the germline ends. Looked up from germline, CDR1 is KGHSH and CDR2 is LQKENI. CDR3 length equals 12 residues. CDR3: CASSRVDTEAFF. CDR3 DNA sequence: TGTGCCAGCTCACGGGTTGACACTGAAGCTTTCTTT. The full variable domain, rest sourced from reference TRBV18 and TRBJ1-1, is NAGVMQNPRHLVRRRGQEARLRCSPMKGHSHVYWYRQLPEEGLKFMVYLQKENIIDESGMPKERFSAEFPKEGPSILRIQQVVRGDSAAYFCASSRVDTEAFFGQGTRLTVV.

This clone was counted once. The V call is TRBV10-1, the J call TRBJ2-1; no reliable D call. This CDR3 comprises 14 residues. V lost 3 bases and J lost 8, with 14 bases in between. In germline, CDR1 is WNHNN, CDR2 SYGVQD (reference sequence). CDR3 region: CASSDLSRKDEQFF. For the CDR3, the DNA is TGCGCCAGCAGTGATCTATCGCGGAAGGATGAGCAGTTCTTC.

Note on this clone: This specimen includes other DNA sequences encoding the same CDR3. The chain carries TRBV19 and TRBJ1-5; D is perhaps TRBD1 (6 bases). The germline CDR1 and CDR2 sequences are LNHDA and SQIVND (reference sequence). The CDR3 runs 12 residues. The germline V and J ends were trimmed by 10 bases and 4 bases, with 11 bases remaining between them. The CDR3 coding sequence is TGTGCCACCAGGGGTGGGAATCAGCCCCAGCATTTT. As protein: CATRGGNQPQHF.

The chain joins TRBV9 to TRBJ2-5; 7 bases are a match to TRBD1. Trimming removed 4 bases from V and 1 base from J; junction bases left unmatched: 7. The CDR3 loop spans 15 amino acids. Germline V CDR1 and CDR2: SGDLS, YYNGEE. The chain's CDR3 is CASSPREGAQETQYF. CDR3 coding DNA: TGTGCCAGCAGCCCACGAGAGGGGGCCCAAGAGACCCAGTACTTC.

The chain couples TRBV30 to TRBJ2-7, with TRBD1 identical over 7 bases. J was trimmed by 4 bases and V by 4 bases; bases with no gene match: 7. The CDR3 loop spans 13 amino acids. Germline-derived CDR1 and CDR2 are GTSNPN and SVGIG (reference sequence). The CDR3 DNA reads TGTGCCTGGACTCCAGGGGGTATGTACGAGCAGTACTTC. Its protein product is CAWTPGGMYEQYF.

V is TRBV5-6 and J is TRBJ1-1, with D unresolved. This CDR3 comprises 14 residues. V was pared by 2 bases and J by 10 bases, with 18 bases between. CDR1 and CDR2 (germline): SGHDT, YYEEEE. The chain's CDR3 is CASSLEQFPRGAFF. In DNA, the CDR3 is TGTGCCAGCAGCTTAGAACAGTTTCCCAGAGGAGCTTTCTTT.

The CDR3 sequence: CASSLDSSATGYTF. Here the CDR3 DNA reads TGTGCCAGCAGCTTGGATTCGTCCGCAACGGGCTACACCTTC. The gene calls are TRBV5-4 and TRBJ1-2, with unresolved D. Germline V CDR1 and CDR2: SGHNT, YYREEE (reference sequence). The length of the CDR3 is 14 residues. The ends were cut back, 0 bases at V and 8 bases at J, with 14 bases in the middle.

The chain links TRBV5-4 to TRBJ2-1, with 11 bases fitting TRBD2. The CDR3 covers 19 residues. The ends lost 2 bases at V and 0 bases at J; junction bases unmatched: 10. Germline V lookup: CDR1 SGHNT, CDR2 YYREEE (reference sequence). The DNA for the CDR3 is TGTGCCAGCAGCTTCCGGCTAGCGGGGGGATCTATCTCCTACAATGAGCAGTTCTTC. Amino acid sequence: CASSFRLAGGSISYNEQFF.

The genes are TRBV20-1 and TRBJ1-1; 7 bases are shared with TRBD1. CDR3 length equals 11 residues. Trimming cost V 5 bases and J 7 bases; bases outside gene matches: 4. Germline lookup yields CDR1 DFQATT and CDR2 SNEGSKA (reference sequence). The CDR3 DNA sequence: TGCAGTGCTTCGACAGGGCTTGAAGCTTTCTTT. Amino acids: CSASTGLEAFF.

The chain carries TRBV7-2 and TRBJ1-2, with TRBD1 matching 7 bases. CDR3 length equals 12 residues. Germline CDR1 is SGHTA and CDR2 is FQGNSA. With V trimmed by 3 bases and J by 8 bases, 3 bases remained unmatched. This CDR3 reads CASSFYRGGYTF. DNA for the CDR3: TGTGCCAGCAGCTTTTACAGGGGAGGCTACACCTTC.

The chain combines TRBV5-4 with TRBJ2-5; 8 bases line up with TRBD1. V shed 4 bases and J 6 bases; nucleotides not matched to a gene: 11. Germline CDR1 SGHNT, CDR2 YYREEE (reference sequence). The CDR3 consists of 15 residues. The CDR3 DNA reads as TGTGCCAGCAGCCGGACAGGGTCCCCATCGAAGACCCAGTACTTC. Protein: CASSRTGSPSKTQYF.

The CDR3 is CASKGSGAPQETQYF. CDR3 DNA: TGTGCCAGCAAGGGATCAGGGGCCCCACAAGAGACCCAGTACTTC. The J gene is TRBJ2-5, the V gene TRBV2, with a tentative D call TRBD1 (6 bases). CDR3 length: 15 residues. Trimming left V 7 bases short and J 2 bases short, with 17 bases between. Germline values: CDR1 SNHLY, CDR2 FYNNEI.